Presented here are 12 T cell receptor beta chains from one specimen sequenced in a study of T cells in tumors after PD-1 blockade. Assay used: immunoSEQ multiplex PCR; TCRdb lists only in-frame clones, some missing. The profile covers about 20,000 clones, with around 80% appearing a single time and 20% to 30% taken by the ten largest. The material was PBMCs, obtained before anti-PD-1 treatment. These receptors all come from a human donor with basal cell carcinoma.

The chain employs TRBV19 and TRBJ2-5; a weak D match, TRBD1 (6 bases). Trimming took 9 bases from V and 2 from J, leaving 16 bases between them. CDR1 LNHDA and CDR2 SQIVND come from the germline V gene (reference sequence). This CDR3 is 14 amino acids long. For the CDR3, the DNA is TGTGCCAGCCAGGGGACGCGCGGTCAAGAGACCCAGTACTTC. Amino acid sequence: CASQGTRGQETQYF.

The V gene is TRBV5-1, the J gene TRBJ2-2; TRBD2 is a possible D gene (5 bases). Germline CDR1 and CDR2: SGHRS and YFSETQ. The CDR3 is made up of 18 amino acids. The V gene lost 4 bases and the J gene lost 0 bases, with 19 bases spanning the gap. The CDR3 sequence: CASSRASGNLPNTGELFF. The CDR3, as DNA: TGCGCCAGCAGCAGGGCCAGCGGTAACTTACCGAACACCGGGGAGCTGTTTTTT. Combining the CDR3 with reference TRBV5-1 and TRBJ2-2 gives the whole variable domain KAGVTQTPRYLIKTRGQQVTLSCSPISGHRSVSWYQQTPGQGLQFLFEYFSETQRNKGNFPGRFSGRQFSNSRSEMNVSTLELGDSALYLCASSRASGNLPNTGELFFGEGSRLTVL.

This clone was seen a few times. The chain links TRBV9 to TRBJ2-1; no reliable D call. This CDR3 contains 12 residues. Per germline, CDR1 SGDLS and CDR2 YYNGEE. Trimming took 3 bases from V and 8 from J, leaving 9 bases between them. Here the CDR3 DNA reads TGTGCCAGCAGCGCCGGGTGGGATGAGCAGTTCTTC. It translates to CASSAGWDEQFF.

V and J are TRBV6-1 and TRBJ1-2; D is unresolved. V shed 0 bases and J shed 2 bases, with 7 bases lying between them. There are 14 residues in the CDR3. CDR1 and CDR2 (germline): MNHNS, SASEGT. CDR3: CASSEAGGNYGYTF. As DNA, the CDR3 is TGTGCCAGCAGTGAAGCTGGCGGGAACTATGGCTACACCTTC.

This clone was counted only a few times. This chain connects TRBV10-3 to TRBJ2-7, with D maybe TRBD1 (6 bases). Germline V gives CDR1 ENHRY, CDR2 SYGVKD. Trimming pared 2 bases from V and 5 bases from J, leaving 16 bases between. The CDR3 sequence is 15 residues long. CDR3 sequence reads: CAISEAGTRVDEQYF. In nucleotides, the CDR3 is TGTGCCATCAGTGAGGCCGGGACACGGGTGGACGAGCAGTACTTC.

V usage is TRBV6-5 and J usage is TRBJ2-5, with TRBD2 identical over 10 bases. Germline V CDR1 and CDR2: MNHEY, SVGAGI. The CDR3 is 15 residues long. With 6 bases clipped from V and 2 bases from J, the junction kept 6 bases outside the gene matches. The CDR3 loop is CASSRSGGIQETQYF. As DNA, the CDR3 is TGTGCCAGCAGCCGTAGCGGGGGGATTCAAGAGACCCAGTACTTC.

This clone has just a few counts. Its ends do not fully match the called genes, so a read error is possible. Other DNA sequences in this sample translate to the same CDR3. The chain uses TRBV2 and TRBJ2-1, with a possible D match to TRBD2 (7 bases). This CDR3 has 19 residues. Per the germline V gene, CDR1 is SNHLY and CDR2 is FYNNEI. The CDR3 is CARSDGWAGAGSSYNEQFF. The CDR3 nucleotides are TGTGCCCGCAGTGACGGGTGGGCGGGGGCGGGGAGCTCCTACAATGAGCAGTTCTTC. The variable domain in full, with the rest retrieved from reference TRBV2 and TRBJ2-1, is EPEVTQTPSHQVTQMGQEVILRCVPISNHLYFYWYRQILGQKVEFLVSFYNNEISEKSEIFDDQFSVERPDGSNFTLKIRSTKLEDSAMYFCARSDGWAGAGSSYNEQFFGPGTRLTVL.

Concerning this clone: The junction does not match germline at one end; this may be a read error. The chain has TRBV4-3 and TRBJ2-3, with 8 bases that match TRBD2. The V gene's germline CDR1 is LGHNA and CDR2 YSLEER. The CDR3 sequence is 17 residues long. Here the CDR3 reads CASSQDLRGARTDTQYF. In DNA form, the CDR3 reads TGCGCCAGCAGCCAAGATTTGCGGGGGGCCCGCACCGATACGCAGTATTTT.

V usage is TRBV5-4 and J usage is TRBJ1-6, with 7 bases matching TRBD1. Trimming took 3 bases from V and 8 from J; bases not matched to a gene: 11. This CDR3 has 16 amino acids. The germline V gene has CDR1 SGHNT and CDR2 YYREEE (reference sequence). Here the CDR3 DNA reads TGTGCCAGCAGCTCCAGAGCGACAGGGAGGTATTCACCCCTCCACTTT. This translates into CASSSRATGRYSPLHF.

Concerning this clone itself: Within the sample, other DNA sequences also encode this same CDR3. The V and J genes are TRBV2 and TRBJ2-1, with D maybe TRBD2 (7 bases). The CDR3 runs 19 residues. The ends were cut back, 8 bases at V and 0 bases at J, with 26 bases in the middle. Germline V gene sequence: CDR1 SNHLY, CDR2 FYNNEI. The CDR3 DNA sequence: TGTGCCAGCTGTTACGGGTGGGCGGGGGCGGGGAGCTCCTACAATGAGCAGTTCTTC. Protein product: CASCYGWAGAGSSYNEQFF.

This chain links TRBV7-9 with TRBJ1-4; 7 bases map to TRBD1. The V gene end was trimmed by 5 bases and the J gene end by 5 bases; junction bases not matched to a gene: 8. The CDR3 is 15 amino acids. In germline, CDR1 is SEHNR, CDR2 FQNEAQ (reference sequence). The CDR3 DNA follows: TGTGCCAGCAGCCTCACCTCAGGGGGAAATGAAAAACTGTTTTTT. It codes for CASSLTSGGNEKLFF.

The V gene is TRBV3-1 (or the pseudogene TRBV3-2), the J gene TRBJ1-2, with TRBD1 matching over 10 bases. The CDR3 runs 15 residues. J gave up 6 bases and V 3 bases, and 7 bases lay outside the gene matches. The V gene's germline CDR1 is LGHDT and CDR2 YNNKEL (reference sequence). The CDR3 DNA reads as TGTGCCAGCAGCCAGGGGGACAGGGGTTTGAATGGCTACACCTTC. Residues: CASSQGDRGLNGYTF.